This T cell receptor (beta chain) derives from a study of blood T cell repertoires in COVID-19. Study-wide context: Collection of acute and convalescent COVID-19 samples took place in the United States, Italy and Spain.

Under the authors' procedure: Reference gene primer amplification yielded estimated nucleated cell counts. Clones were read by immunoSEQ multiplex PCR, and TCRdb kept only the in-frame ones, dropping some. Clone size and the V and J calls come from that table; the DNA yielded D and trimming. The sample lists more than 200,000 clones, about 88% seen once, with 2% to 2.5% in the top ten. CDR1 is LGHNA, CDR2 YNFKEQ, per germline. Trimming took off 0 bases at V and 5 bases at J, with 10 bases between the two ends. The CDR3 has 14 amino acids. The V gene is TRBV4-2, the J gene TRBJ1-2; no reliable D call. Material for sequencing was peripheral blood. This TCR came from a woman aged 40 to 50 who had recovered from COVID-19. The CDR3 reads CASSQESQIYGYTF. The CDR3 DNA is TGTGCCAGCAGCCAAGAGTCCCAGATTTATGGCTACACCTTC.